One and the same sample provided the 4 T cell receptor beta chains below, sequenced in a study of blood T cell repertoires in COVID-19. The method was immunoSEQ multiplex PCR; TCRdb's version includes in-frame clones alone and lacks a portion of them. There are about 200,000 clones in the sample; 92% occur only once, and approximately 1.2% lies in the top ten. Sequenced material: peripheral blood. These receptors were obtained from a man aged 25-45 years with acute or convalescent COVID-19.

The chain couples TRBV6-1 to TRBJ1-3, with D hard to call. Germline assignment: CDR1 MNHNS and CDR2 SASEGT. V was clipped by 0 bases and J by 0 bases, with 9 bases between them. There are 16 residues in the CDR3. The CDR3 region is CASSEAHSLSGNTIYF. CDR3 DNA sequence: TGTGCCAGCAGTGAAGCGCACAGTCTCTCTGGAAACACCATATATTTT.

V usage is TRBV5-4 and J usage is TRBJ1-6, with TRBD1 matching 8 bases. The CDR3 consists of 16 residues. The germline CDR1 and CDR2 sequences are SGHNT and YYREEE (reference sequence). The trim removed 3 bases at V and 9 bases at J, leaving 11 bases unmatched. The CDR3 protein is CASSSSTGGNVSPLHF. CDR3 bases: TGTGCCAGCAGCTCTTCCACAGGGGGTAACGTTTCACCCCTCCACTTT.

This chain uses TRBV5-1 with TRBJ2-7; 9 nucleotides line up with TRBD2. The CDR3 covers 14 residues. V was clipped by 0 bases and J by 5 bases; unmatched bases: 3. CDR1 and CDR2 from the germline V gene are SGHRS and YFSETQ. The CDR3 bases are TGCGCCAGCAGCTTGGTCTCTAGCGGGGACGAGCAGTACTTC. Protein sequence: CASSLVSSGDEQYF.

The rearrangement links TRBV29-1 to TRBJ2-7, with TRBD1 as a possible D gene (7 bases). Germline CDR1 is SQVTM and CDR2 is ANQGSEA. CDR3 size: 12 residues. V lost 6 bases to trimming and J lost 6 bases, with 15 bases between them. In DNA form, the CDR3 reads TGCAGCGTAGCCAGGGGGGCATCCGAGCAGTACTTC. Translated: CSVARGASEQYF.